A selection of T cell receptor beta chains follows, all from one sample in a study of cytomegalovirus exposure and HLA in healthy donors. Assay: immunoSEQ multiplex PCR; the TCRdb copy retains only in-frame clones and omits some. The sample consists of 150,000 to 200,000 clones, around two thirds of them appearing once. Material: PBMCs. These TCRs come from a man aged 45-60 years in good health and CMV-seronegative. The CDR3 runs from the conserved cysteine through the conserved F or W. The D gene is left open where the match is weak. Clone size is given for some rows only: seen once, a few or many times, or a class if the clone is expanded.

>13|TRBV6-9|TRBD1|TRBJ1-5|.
TGTGCCAGCAGCCGACAGGGATGTCAGCCCCAGCATTTT
CASSRQGCQPQHF
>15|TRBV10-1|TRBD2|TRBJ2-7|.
TGCGCCAGCAGTGAGTTGGGGACTAGCTCCTACGAGCAGTACTTC
CASSELGTSSYEQYF
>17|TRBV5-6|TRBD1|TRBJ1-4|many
TGTGCCAGCAGCTTCTTCGCCTACTACGGGACAGATGAAAAACTGTTTTTT
CASSFFAYYGTDEKLFF
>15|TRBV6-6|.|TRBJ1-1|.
TGTGCCAGCAGTTACACAGGGAGTGGGAGCACTGAAGCTTTCTTT
CASSYTGSGSTEAFF
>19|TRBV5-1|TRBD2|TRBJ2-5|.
TGCGCCAGCAGCTTGGGACTACTTGGCGGGGGGGCGAGTGGAGAGACCCAGTACTTC
CASSLGLLGGGASGETQYF
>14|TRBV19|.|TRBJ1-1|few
TGTGCCAGTAGTATGCAGGGTATGAACACTGAAGCTTTCTTT
CASSMQGMNTEAFF
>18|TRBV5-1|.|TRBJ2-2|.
TGCGCCAGCAGCTTTCAATTTCTGGCAGTCGATGTCACCGGGGAGCTGTTTTTT
CASSFQFLAVDVTGELFF
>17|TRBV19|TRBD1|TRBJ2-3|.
TGTGCCAGTAGTATAGGTATAGGGGGCCTTAGCACAGATACGCAGTATTTT
CASSIGIGGLSTDTQYF
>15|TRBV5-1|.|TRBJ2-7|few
TGCGCCAGCAGTTTATCCGGGGGACTCATCTACGAGCAGTACTTC
CASSLSGGLIYEQYF
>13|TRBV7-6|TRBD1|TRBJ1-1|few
TGTGCCAGCAGCTTAGACAGGGGGACTGAAGCTTTCTTT
CASSLDRGTEAFF
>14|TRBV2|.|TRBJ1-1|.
TGTGCCAGCAGTGAAAACAGGCGGAACACTGAAGCTTTCTTT
CASSENRRNTEAFF